The source of this TCR beta chain is a study of T-cell memory formation after mild COVID-19. Looking at the study overall: The TCR clusters were mostly specific to one donor.

Germline CDR1 DFQATT, CDR2 SNEGSKA (reference sequence). The CDR3 has 14 amino acids. V gave up 1 base and J gave up 3 bases, with 13 bases separating them. TCRdb reprocessed the 5' RACE reads via MiXCR and lists one record per CDR3 protein. This table holds about 620,000 distinct CDR3 sequences, about a sixth found once. Sequencing used PBMCs or a T cell subset sorted from them (not recorded which). The source of this sequence is an adult woman who had mild COVID-19 (a few samples of this study predate the infection). Cell type and time point are not known. This chain connects TRBV20-1 to TRBJ2-7; D might be TRBD1 (7 bases). The CDR3 nucleotides read TGCAGTGCTAGAGGGCGGGACAGATTCTACGAGCAGTACTTC. This codes for CSARGRDRFYEQYF.